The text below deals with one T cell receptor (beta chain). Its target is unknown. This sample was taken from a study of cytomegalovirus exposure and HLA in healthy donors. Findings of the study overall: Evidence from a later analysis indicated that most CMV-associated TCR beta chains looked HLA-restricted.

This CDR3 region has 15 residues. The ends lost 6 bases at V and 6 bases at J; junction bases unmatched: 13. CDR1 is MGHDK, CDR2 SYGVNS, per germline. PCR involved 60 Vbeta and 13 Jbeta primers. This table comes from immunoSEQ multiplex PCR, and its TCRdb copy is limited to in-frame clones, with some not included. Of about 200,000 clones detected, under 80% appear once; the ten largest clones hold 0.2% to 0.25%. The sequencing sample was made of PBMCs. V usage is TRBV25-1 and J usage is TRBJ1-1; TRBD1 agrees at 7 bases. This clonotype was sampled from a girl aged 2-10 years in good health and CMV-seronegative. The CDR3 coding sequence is TGTGCCAGCAGCGCCCCGACAGGGACAGTCGCTGAAGCTTTCTTT. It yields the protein CASSAPTGTVAEAFF.